This TCR beta chain was profiled in a study of cytomegalovirus exposure and HLA in healthy donors. Profiled with immunoSEQ multiplex PCR; TCRdb holds only in-frame clones, not every one. In the table there are about 150,000 clones, 70% to 90% of which are singletons. The J segment lost 5 bases and the V segment lost 4 bases, leaving 0 bases of the junction unmatched. The CDR3 loop spans 12 amino acids. The germline CDR1 and CDR2 sequences are SNHLY and FYNNEI. Study findings and constraints: Among TCR sequences, most were rare, though some public TCRs appeared in many donors.

Worth noting for this clone: Antigen: not known.

Sequenced input: PBMCs. The chain carries TRBV2 and TRBJ1-2; TRBD1 matches 8 bases. This sequence was found in a man between 18 and 29 years old in good health and CMV-seropositive. The CDR3 DNA is TGTGCCAGCAGTGGGACAGGGTATGGCTACACCTTC. Protein product: CASSGTGYGYTF.